The clone carrying this TCR beta chain was observed once. Libraries were prepared by immunoSEQ multiplex PCR; TCRdb keeps only in-frame clonotypes and omits some of them. The sample records around 92,000 clones, approximately 83% being singletons. This record belongs to a study of a mutant IDH1 vaccine in newly diagnosed glioma. Germline CDR1 is GTSNPN and CDR2 is SVGIG (reference sequence). The germline V and J ends were trimmed by 4 bases and 0 bases, with 6 bases remaining between them. This CDR3 comprises 13 residues. Time point described: baseline, week 1 (first vaccination visit). Treatment meaning: pre-vaccination baseline after standard-of-care therapy.

The material sequenced was PBMCs, taken from a glioma patient treated with radiotherapy, temozolomide or both. The clonotype originates from a woman aged 45-60 years with glioma. The J gene is TRBJ2-2, the V gene TRBV30, with no clear D. The CDR3 reads CAWKPTNTGELFF. CDR3 DNA: TGTGCCTGGAAGCCTACGAACACCGGGGAGCTGTTTTTT.